The next 30 T cell receptor beta chains were all read from a single sample in a study of T cell responses to AZD1222 COVID-19 vaccine. Profiled with immunoSEQ multiplex PCR; TCRdb holds only in-frame clones, not every one. The sample lists some 120,000 clones; 70% to 90% were seen once. This sample comprised peripheral blood, obtained on day 0 of AZD1222 vaccination. These receptors were obtained from an adult in good health.

The chain has TRBV2 and TRBJ2-3; D possibly corresponds to TRBD2 (5 bases). Trimming took 4 bases from V and 1 from J, leaving 12 bases between them. CDR1 and CDR2 from the germline V gene are SNHLY and FYNNEI. There are 15 residues in the CDR3. CDR3 sequence (DNA): TGTGCCAGCAGTGGCCGGGGTCGGGGCACAGATACGCAGTATTTT. Translating it yields CASSGRGRGTDTQYF.

This clone appeared a few times. J is TRBJ1-4 and V is TRBV5-1; 7 bases agree with TRBD1. Germline loops: CDR1 SGHRS, CDR2 YFSETQ. V dropped 5 bases and J dropped 8; count of bases not matched to a gene: 12. This CDR3 comprises 15 residues. CDR3 DNA: TGCGCCAGCAGTAGCACAGGGGCGGCGAACGAAAAACTGTTTTTT. Translation gives CASSSTGAANEKLFF.

This rearrangement joins TRBV4-1 to TRBJ2-3; D perhaps matches TRBD2 (5 bases). Germline V gene data show CDR1 as MGHRA and CDR2 as YSYEKL. The CDR3 is 14 residues long. V lost 2 bases, J lost 4 bases, and 10 bases lay in between. CDR3 amino acids: CASSQLAVADTQYF. CDR3 bases: TGCGCCAGCAGCCAACTAGCTGTCGCAGATACGCAGTATTTT.

The rearrangement links TRBV27 to TRBJ1-6; TRBD1 aligns across 7 bases. Germline CDR1 is MNHEY and CDR2 is SMNVEV (reference sequence). V shed 6 bases, J shed 7 bases, and the junction held 9 bases outside the gene matches. The CDR3 covers 15 residues. The DNA of the CDR3 is TGTGCCAGCAGCCCGAGAGGGACAGAAAATTCACCCCTCCACTTT. Protein product: CASSPRGTENSPLHF.

The chain uses TRBV9 and TRBJ2-1; 10 bases agree with TRBD2. V lost 2 bases to trimming and J lost 3 bases; unmatched junction nucleotides: 2. Germline V lookup: CDR1 SGDLS, CDR2 YYNGEE. CDR3 length: 15 residues. The CDR3, as DNA: TGTGCCAGCAGCGTGTTAGCGGGGGGCTACAATGAGCAGTTCTTC. This gives the protein CASSVLAGGYNEQFF.

In this sample, this clone turned up once. CDR3 residues: CASSLRDYGYTF. The CDR3 DNA sequence: TGTGCCAGCAGTTTAAGGGACTATGGCTACACCTTC. The chain uses TRBV28 and TRBJ1-2; unclear D gene. CDR1 is MDHEN, CDR2 SYDVKM, per germline. The V end was cut by 2 bases, the J end by 3 bases, with 4 bases between. The CDR3 runs 12 residues.

This clone appeared a single time. The chain combines TRBV2 with TRBJ2-4; D unclear. Trimming took 6 bases from V and 0 from J, leaving 12 bases between them. Germline V gene sequence: CDR1 SNHLY, CDR2 FYNNEI. The CDR3 is 15 amino acids. CDR3 nucleotide sequence: TGTGCCAGCAGCCTACACCAGGTAGCCAAAAACATTCAGTACTTC. It translates to CASSLHQVAKNIQYF.

The rearrangement links TRBV4-2 to TRBJ2-2; TRBD2 agrees at 9 bases. The V and J ends lost 6 bases and 3 bases, in that order; junction bases with no gene match: 2. CDR1 is LGHNA, CDR2 YNFKEQ, per germline. There are 14 residues in the CDR3. In nucleotides, the CDR3 is TGTGCCAGCAGGTTAGCGGGGGACACCGGGGAGCTGTTTTTT. Encoded protein: CASRLAGDTGELFF.

About this clone: This sample includes further DNA sequences coding for the same CDR3. The gene calls are TRBV7-9 and TRBJ2-1, with D tentatively TRBD2 (6 bases). Trimming took off 0 bases at V and 3 bases at J, with 12 bases between the two ends. CDR1 is SEHNR, CDR2 FQNEAQ, per germline (reference sequence). The CDR3 is made up of 16 amino acids. CDR3 nucleotides: TGTGCCAGCAGCTTAGCGCTCGCGGGGAGCTACAATGAGCAGTTCTTC. This encodes CASSLALAGSYNEQFF.

This clone has a handful of counts. The rearrangement links TRBV19 to TRBJ2-2; 8 bases are shared with TRBD2. CDR1 and CDR2 from the germline V gene are LNHDA and SQIVND (reference sequence). V lost 1 base and J lost 5; bases outside the gene matches: 9. This CDR3 is built from 17 residues. The CDR3 loop is CASSIGLAGLETGELFF. In DNA, the CDR3 is TGTGCCAGTAGTATAGGCCTAGCGGGCTTAGAGACCGGGGAGCTGTTTTTT. The full variable domain, its missing parts supplied by reference TRBV19 and TRBJ2-2, is DGGITQSPKYLFRKEGQNVTLSCEQNLNHDAMYWYRQDPGQGLRLIYYSQIVNDFQKGDIAEGYSVSREKKESFPLTVTSAQKNPTAFYLCASSIGLAGLETGELFFGEGSRLTVL.

This chain joins TRBV30 and TRBJ2-1, with 9 bases that match TRBD2. The V gene end was trimmed by 0 bases and the J gene end by 13 bases; junction bases not matched to a gene: 7. This CDR3 region has 13 residues. In germline, CDR1 is GTSNPN, CDR2 SVGIG (reference sequence). The CDR3 protein is CAWSVAQRGVQFF. The CDR3 bases are TGTGCCTGGAGTGTGGCCCAGCGGGGGGTTCAGTTCTTC.

The rearrangement links TRBV15 to TRBJ2-7; tentatively, D is TRBD2 (5 bases). Germline V gene lookup returns CDR1 LNHNV and CDR2 YYDKDF (reference sequence). Trimming stripped 5 bases from V and 3 bases from J, with 14 bases between. The CDR3 has 14 amino acids. The CDR3 DNA sequence: TGTGCCACCAGCGAGCGGAGTTCGAGCTACGAGCAGTACTTC. Its protein product is CATSERSSSYEQYF.

The rearrangement uses TRBV6-6 and TRBJ2-7; D might be TRBD2 (5 bases). Looked up from germline, CDR1 is MNHNY and CDR2 is SVGAGI (reference sequence). V lost 8 bases and J 0 bases, leaving 11 bases between the germline ends. There are 13 residues in the CDR3. The CDR3 is CASGETDSYEQYF. Written as DNA, the CDR3 is TGTGCCAGCGGGGAGACGGACTCCTACGAGCAGTACTTC.

This clone was found once. Other nucleotide sequences in the sample specify the same CDR3. V gene TRBV20-1 combines with J gene TRBJ1-3; unclear D gene. The CDR3 is 11 amino acids. The germline V and J ends were trimmed by 3 bases and 4 bases, with 4 bases remaining between them. From germline, CDR1 is DFQATT and CDR2 SNEGSKA (reference sequence). The CDR3: CSARWGNTIYF. The CDR3 DNA sequence: TGCAGTGCTAGGTGGGGAAACACCATATATTTT.

The chain recombines TRBV6-5 with TRBJ2-7, with TRBD2 identical over 10 bases. Trimming at V came to 6 bases and at J to 5 bases, leaving 7 bases not matched to a gene. The CDR3 is made up of 14 amino acids. CDR1 MNHEY and CDR2 SVGAGI come from the germline V gene. As DNA, the CDR3 is TGTGCCAGCAGACAACTAGCGGGAACCGACGAGCAGTACTTC. It specifies CASRQLAGTDEQYF.

The gene calls are TRBV5-1 and TRBJ2-7, with D tentatively TRBD1 (6 bases). CDR3 length: 13 residues. Germline CDR1 and CDR2: SGHRS and YFSETQ. The V gene lost 5 bases and the J gene lost 3 bases, with 12 bases spanning the gap. CDR3 nucleotides: TGCGCCAGCAGGTCGGGACAAAACTACGAGCAGTACTTC. Translating gives CASRSGQNYEQYF.

This clone was recorded only once. This rearrangement joins TRBV6-2 or TRBV6-3 to TRBJ2-1, with D maybe TRBD2 (5 bases). Trimming took off 5 bases at V and 7 bases at J, with 6 bases between the two ends. The CDR3 sequence is 11 residues long. Per germline, CDR1 MNHEY and CDR2 SVGEGT. CDR3 coding DNA: TGTGCCAGCAGTCCGGGGAATGAGCAGTTCTTC. This translates into CASSPGNEQFF.

This clone showed up just a few times. This sample also contains other DNA sequences that code for the same CDR3. The chain links TRBV5-6 to TRBJ2-6, with D perhaps matching TRBD2 (5 bases). Trimming stripped 4 bases from V and 0 bases from J, with 8 bases between. This CDR3 spans 15 amino acids. Germline V lookup: CDR1 SGHDT, CDR2 YYEEEE. CDR3 loop: CASSLGVSGANVLTF. DNA for the CDR3: TGTGCCAGCAGCCTCGGGGTCTCTGGGGCCAACGTCCTGACTTTC.

The chain uses TRBV19 and TRBJ2-2; D remains unclear. V was shortened by 6 bases and J by 8 bases, with 22 bases between the two germline ends. The CDR3 totals 16 residues. CDR1 is LNHDA, CDR2 SQIVND, per germline (reference sequence). The chain's CDR3 is CASSSPVWQMVGELFF. The CDR3 DNA follows: TGTGCCAGTAGCTCCCCAGTATGGCAGATGGTTGGGGAGCTGTTTTTT. Drawing the rest from reference TRBV19 and TRBJ2-2, the complete variable domain is DGGITQSPKYLFRKEGQNVTLSCEQNLNHDAMYWYRQDPGQGLRLIYYSQIVNDFQKGDIAEGYSVSREKKESFPLTVTSAQKNPTAFYLCASSSPVWQMVGELFFGEGSRLTVL.

J is TRBJ2-7 and V is TRBV18; the D gene is possibly TRBD1 (5 bases). V lost 0 bases and J lost 2, with 8 bases in between. The CDR3 is 14 amino acids. Germline V CDR1 and CDR2: KGHSH, LQKENI. The CDR3 DNA reads as TGTGCCAGCTCACCACCTTCAGGGCCCTACGAGCAGTACTTC. Its protein product is CASSPPSGPYEQYF.

The chain is built from TRBV7-3 and TRBJ2-5, with TRBD2 matching over 8 bases. The germline V gene has CDR1 SGHTA and CDR2 FQGTGA. The CDR3 has 16 residues. Trimming at V came to 5 bases and at J to 1 base, leaving 9 bases not matched to a gene. In nucleotides, the CDR3 is TGTGCCAGCAGCCATCTGAGCGGGAGTACCCAAGAGACCCAGTACTTC. Its protein is CASSHLSGSTQETQYF.

This clone has only a few counts. V and J are TRBV28 and TRBJ1-5; weak D call: TRBD1 (5 bases). The CDR3 runs 16 residues. Looked up from germline, CDR1 is MDHEN and CDR2 is SYDVKM. Trimming took off 5 bases at V and 5 bases at J, with 19 bases between the two ends. The CDR3 DNA reads TGTGCCAGCAGTCCAGGCCAGGGTAGAACCTATCAGCCCCAGCATTTT. Its translation is CASSPGQGRTYQPQHF.

Only one count was recorded for this clone. V and J are TRBV6-2 or TRBV6-3 and TRBJ1-5; D uncertain. V lost 2 bases to trimming and J lost 5 bases, with 10 bases between them. CDR3 length equals 14 residues. Germline values: CDR1 MNHEY, CDR2 SVGEGT. The CDR3 protein is CASSYDPSYQPQHF. The CDR3 DNA reads as TGTGCCAGCAGTTACGACCCATCCTATCAGCCCCAGCATTTT.

This chain uses TRBV28 with TRBJ1-1; D not resolved. Per germline, CDR1 MDHEN and CDR2 SYDVKM. The CDR3 length is 15 residues. The V gene lost 2 bases and the J gene lost 5 bases, with 15 bases spanning the gap. CDR3 sequence reads: CASSLLAWLGTEAFF. CDR3 DNA: TGTGCCAGCAGTTTACTTGCATGGTTGGGGACTGAAGCTTTCTTT.

The V gene is TRBV7-2, the J gene TRBJ2-7; D possibly corresponds to TRBD1 (5 bases). V dropped 3 bases and J dropped 4 bases, with 10 bases sitting between them. Germline V gene lookup returns CDR1 SGHTA and CDR2 FQGNSA. CDR3 length: 13 amino acids. This CDR3 reads CASSFGQGYEQYF. The DNA for the CDR3 is TGTGCCAGCAGCTTCGGCCAGGGTTACGAGCAGTACTTC.

The J gene is TRBJ2-5, the V gene TRBV5-1; unclear D gene. The CDR3 length is 14 residues. Germline V gene data show CDR1 as SGHRS and CDR2 as YFSETQ. The V end was cut by 0 bases, the J end by 5 bases, with 11 bases between. The CDR3 coding sequence is TGCGCCAGCAGCTTGGCCGACCTACCTGAGACCCAGTACTTC. Amino acid sequence: CASSLADLPETQYF.

This sequence joins TRBV12-3 or TRBV12-4 and TRBJ2-5; D is unclear. The CDR3 runs 13 residues. The ends were cut back, 1 base at V and 1 base at J, with 4 bases in the middle. CDR3: CASSLDTQETQYF. The CDR3 region has the DNA TGTGCCAGCAGTTTAGACACCCAAGAGACCCAGTACTTC.

The chain recombines TRBV7-9 with TRBJ1-4; TRBD1 matches at 7 bases. The CDR3 is 17 amino acids. With 0 bases clipped from V and 1 base from J, the junction kept 5 bases outside the gene matches. Germline V gives CDR1 SEHNR, CDR2 FQNEAQ (reference sequence). The CDR3 spells CASSLARDSKTNEKLFF. DNA of the CDR3: TGTGCCAGCAGCTTAGCCCGGGACAGCAAAACTAATGAAAAACTGTTTTTT.

The V gene is TRBV28, the J gene TRBJ2-6; 9 bases align to TRBD1. This CDR3 has 17 amino acids. Germline V lookup: CDR1 MDHEN, CDR2 SYDVKM. With 4 bases clipped from V and 1 base from J, the junction kept 5 bases outside the gene matches. The CDR3 nucleotides are TGTGCCAGCAGTTCACAGGGGGCCTGGTCTGGGGCCAACGTCCTGACTTTC. This translates into CASSSQGAWSGANVLTF.

About this clone itself: Its ends do not fully match the called genes, so a read error is possible. The chain joins TRBV12-3 or TRBV12-4 to TRBJ1-1; no definite D call. The CDR3 runs 13 residues. Here the CDR3 DNA reads TGTGCCAGCAGATTAGGGAAAGGCACTGAAGCTTTCTTT. This codes for CASRLGKGTEAFF.